The following is a T cell receptor beta chain sequence with its context. Per the authors' pipeline: Reference gene primer amplification in the assay estimated nucleated cell counts. Assay: immunoSEQ multiplex PCR; the TCRdb copy retains only in-frame clones and omits some. Clone size and the V and J calls come from that table; the DNA yielded D and trimming. The sample records 90,000 to 100,000 clones, 84% being singletons. The data are from a study of blood T cell repertoires in COVID-19. Study context: Whether acute or convalescent, the COVID-19 samples came from the United States, Italy and Spain. In each case, the material was cDNA or gDNA derived from T cells, B-cell-depleted T cells, or PBMCs.

The ends were cut back, 6 bases at V and 2 bases at J, with 13 bases in the middle. CDR1 is LNHDA, CDR2 SQIVND, per germline (reference sequence). CDR3 length equals 14 residues. The chain joins TRBV19 to TRBJ1-1; D might be TRBD1 (6 bases). Sequenced: peripheral blood. This clonotype was sampled from a man between 70 and 80 years old with active or convalescent COVID-19. The CDR3 DNA reads TGTGCCAGTAGAATGTGGACAGAAAACACTGAAGCTTTCTTT. Translated, it gives CASRMWTENTEAFF.